The clone carrying this T cell receptor (beta chain) came up many times. Its specificity is not known. Time point given: newly diagnosed GD, antithyroid drugs for less than 3 months. Scientists built the TCR library using RNA that was extracted from PBMCs. The data originate from a study of regulatory T cells in long-lasting Graves disease. Study as a whole: Less than 3 months of antithyroid drugs had been taken by newly diagnosed Graves' patients. Study-wide results and limits: The small sample size may have reduced accuracy.

With iRepertoire HTBI primers and Arm-PCR of CDR3 regions, TCR beta libraries were built. TCRdb re-analysed the multiplex PCR reads in MiXCR, keeping a single row per CDR3 protein. The sample consists of 400,000 to 500,000 distinct CDR3 sequences, roughly 15% of them appearing once. Germline assignment: CDR1 SGHTA and CDR2 FQGNSA. The CDR3 is made up of 14 amino acids. Trimming stripped 1 base from V and 2 bases from J, with 3 bases between. This same sample was also part of a study on T cells in Graves' hyperthyroidism and ophthalmopathy.

This rearrangement joins TRBV7-2 to TRBJ2-6, with unresolved D. The specimen comprised peripheral blood mononuclear cells (PBMCs), sampled at new diagnosis, from a patient treated with antithyroid drugs. This clonotype was sampled from a woman under 30 with Graves disease. DNA of the CDR3: TGTGCCAGCAGCTTAGACCCTGGGGCCAACGTCCTGACTTTC. This encodes CASSLDPGANVLTF.